The 24 T cell receptor beta chains presented below share a single source sample, sequenced in a study of control samples from healthy donors and cancer patients. The method was immunoSEQ multiplex PCR; TCRdb's version includes in-frame clones alone and lacks a portion of them. Of 120,000 or so clones in the sample, 85% to 95% were seen once. The specimen was PBMCs. The origin of the receptors is a man aged 50 to 59 with head and neck cancer.

The genes are TRBV3-1 (or the pseudogene TRBV3-2) and TRBJ1-4; 9 positions match TRBD1. Germline trimming cut 4 bases from V and 7 bases from J; bases unmatched to any gene: 10. Germline-derived CDR1 and CDR2 are LGHDT and YNNKEL (reference sequence). The CDR3 has 16 amino acids. In nucleotides, the CDR3 is TGTGCCAGCAGCCGATGGGTTGGGACAGGGTTTGAAAAACTGTTTTTT. Amino acid sequence: CASSRWVGTGFEKLFF.

V is TRBV30 and J is TRBJ1-3, with 9 bases that match TRBD1. This CDR3 is built from 15 residues. Germline V gives CDR1 GTSNPN, CDR2 SVGIG (reference sequence). With V trimmed by 3 bases and J by 6 bases, 9 bases remained unmatched. As DNA, the CDR3 is TGTGCCTGGAGCTACGGGACAGGGAGAACAAACACCATATATTTT. As protein: CAWSYGTGRTNTIYF.

The genes are TRBV28 and TRBJ1-2; 8 bases map to TRBD1. The germline V gene has CDR1 MDHEN and CDR2 SYDVKM. The J segment lost 10 bases and the V segment lost 5 bases, leaving 9 bases of the junction unmatched. CDR3 length: 13 amino acids. Written as DNA, the CDR3 is TGTGCCAGCAGTCGACCCGACAGGGGAATCTACACCTTC. Amino acid sequence: CASSRPDRGIYTF.

The CDR3 DNA reads TGTGCCAGCAGCGTGGGACTAGCGGGGGTTGAGCAGTACTTC. Amino acids: CASSVGLAGVEQYF. This chain connects TRBV9 to TRBJ2-7, with 14 positions matching TRBD2. The V gene's germline CDR1 is SGDLS and CDR2 YYNGEE. J lost 7 bases, V lost 2 bases, and 2 bases had no gene match. The CDR3 sequence is 14 residues long.

The chain uses TRBV9 and TRBJ2-1; D unclear. V was cut by 6 bases and J by 0 bases, with 10 bases left in between. Germline V lookup: CDR1 SGDLS, CDR2 YYNGEE. The CDR3 is 14 amino acids. DNA for the CDR3: TGTGCCAGCACCCCCGAAGGCTCCTACAATGAGCAGTTCTTC. It yields the protein CASTPEGSYNEQFF.

CDR3 DNA: TGTGCCAGCAGTTTAACAGGGCGAAATTCACCCCTCCACTTT. It is translated as CASSLTGRNSPLHF. This chain joins TRBV28 and TRBJ1-6; perhaps TRBD1 as D (6 bases). The CDR3 consists of 14 residues. Between the trimmed V and J ends, which lost 2 bases and 7 bases, there was a span of 9 bases. From germline, CDR1 is MDHEN and CDR2 SYDVKM.

The rearrangement links TRBV10-3 to TRBJ2-3; D ambiguous. The germline CDR1 and CDR2 sequences are ENHRY and SYGVKD. V gave up 5 bases and J gave up 2 bases, with 11 bases separating them. The CDR3 spans 14 residues. This chain's CDR3 is CAISKLTNTDTQYF. The CDR3, as DNA: TGTGCCATCAGTAAACTGACCAACACAGATACGCAGTATTTT.

The CDR3 DNA sequence: TGTGCCACCAGCGTGGGACAGGGGGCTCGTGGGGCCAACGTCCTGACTTTC. Translated: CATSVGQGARGANVLTF. The chain combines TRBV24-1 with TRBJ2-6, with 12 nucleotides matching TRBD1. The CDR3 is 17 residues long. In germline, CDR1 is KGHDR, CDR2 SFDVKD. V was pared by 7 bases and J by 3 bases, with 6 bases of the junction left unmatched.

The genes are TRBV18 and TRBJ2-3, with TRBD2 identical over 12 bases. Germline lookup yields CDR1 KGHSH and CDR2 LQKENI. V was clipped by 4 bases and J by 1 base; unmatched bases: 6. CDR3 size: 17 residues. CDR3 sequence reads: CASSLGTSGPRTDTQYF. The CDR3 DNA reads TGTGCCAGCTCACTCGGGACTAGCGGGCCTCGCACAGATACGCAGTATTTT.

The chain joins TRBV6-2 or TRBV6-3 to TRBJ2-7; 10 bases map to TRBD1. The CDR3 sequence is 17 residues long. The V segment lost 0 bases and the J segment 0 bases; nucleotides outside the gene matches: 5. Germline V gene lookup returns CDR1 MNHEY and CDR2 SVGEGT. CDR3 residues: CASSYSIRDRGSYEQYF. In DNA, the CDR3 is TGTGCCAGCAGTTACTCTATCCGGGACAGGGGCTCCTACGAGCAGTACTTC.

In this sample, this clone turned up once. The chain recombines TRBV30 with TRBJ1-1; D might be TRBD1 (5 bases). Trimming stripped 3 bases from V and 0 bases from J, with 20 bases between. The CDR3 spans 17 residues. Germline values: CDR1 GTSNPN, CDR2 SVGIG (reference sequence). DNA of the CDR3: TGTGCCTGGAGACCATTGTTGGGGGGTAGACTGAACACTGAAGCTTTCTTT. Amino acids: CAWRPLLGGRLNTEAFF. The variable domain in full, completed from reference TRBV30 and TRBJ1-1, reads SQTIHQWPATLVQPVGSPLSLECTVEGTSNPNLYWYRQAAGRGLQLLFYSVGIGQISSEVPQNLSASRPQDRQFILSSKKLLLSDSGFYLCAWRPLLGGRLNTEAFFGQGTRLTVV.

This chain links TRBV15 with TRBJ2-1; 7 nucleotides align to TRBD1. CDR1 LNHNV and CDR2 YYDKDF come from the germline V gene (reference sequence). V lost 4 bases, J lost 10 bases, and 13 bases stayed unmatched. This CDR3 contains 15 residues. The CDR3 sequence is CATSTDPDRSGEQFF. CDR3 nucleotide sequence: TGTGCCACCAGCACAGACCCGGACAGGTCAGGGGAGCAGTTCTTC.

For the CDR3, the DNA is TGCGCCAGCAGCCACCTACTAGAGAGCTCCTACAATGAGCAGTTCTTC. This sequence encodes CASSHLLESSYNEQFF. This chain uses TRBV4-3 with TRBJ2-1; maybe TRBD2 (5 bases). Germline CDR1 is LGHNA and CDR2 is YSLEER. V dropped 3 bases and J dropped 0 bases, with 12 bases sitting between them. This CDR3 is 16 amino acids long.

This rearrangement joins TRBV12-3 or TRBV12-4 to TRBJ1-2, with TRBD1 as a possible D gene (6 bases). This CDR3 comprises 12 residues. Deletions cut 7 bases from V and 7 bases from J, with 13 bases between. CDR3 nucleotide sequence: TGTGCCAGCAATAGGGGGGGAACTGGCTACACCTTC. This encodes CASNRGGTGYTF.

The gene calls are TRBV3-1 (or the pseudogene TRBV3-2) and TRBJ1-1; D is undetermined. CDR3 length: 15 amino acids. Trimming took 1 base from V and 1 from J, leaving 10 bases between them. Per the germline V gene, CDR1 is LGHDT and CDR2 is YNNKEL (reference sequence). CDR3 in amino acids: CASSQGAVWNTEAFF. The DNA of the CDR3 is TGTGCCAGCAGCCAAGGGGCGGTTTGGAACACTGAAGCTTTCTTT.

This clone was seen only once. This chain uses TRBV7-9 with TRBJ1-5; a weak D match, TRBD1 (5 bases). Per the germline V gene, CDR1 is SEHNR and CDR2 is FQNEAQ (reference sequence). The CDR3 runs to 13 residues. The ends were cut back, 4 bases at V and 5 bases at J, with 9 bases in the middle. The CDR3 DNA reads TGTGCCAGCAGCTCCGGGACTCATCAGCCCCAGCATTTT. Translating it yields CASSSGTHQPQHF.

This clone has a single count. V usage is TRBV14 and J usage is TRBJ2-5; the D gene is possibly TRBD1 (5 bases). The CDR3 sequence is 17 residues long. CDR1 is SGHDN, CDR2 FVKESK, per germline. Trimming took 1 base from V and 5 from J, leaving 20 bases between them. CDR3 protein: CASSQGAGIRTRETQYF. The CDR3 coding sequence is TGTGCCAGCAGCCAAGGGGCAGGGATCCGAACGAGGGAGACCCAGTACTTC.

V usage is TRBV7-8 and J usage is TRBJ2-2; TRBD1 aligns across 7 bases. CDR1 is SGHVS, CDR2 FQNEAQ, per germline. Losses at the gene ends were 3 bases for V and 6 bases for J; bases not matched to a gene: 7. CDR3 length: 15 residues. The CDR3 protein is CASSFLRGPPGELFF. CDR3 in DNA: TGTGCCAGCAGCTTTCTTAGGGGGCCTCCCGGGGAGCTGTTTTTT. Full variable domain (remainder filled in from reference TRBV7-8 and TRBJ2-2): GAGVSQSPRYKVAKRGQDVALRCDPISGHVSLFWYQQALGQGPEFLTYFQNEAQLDKSGLPSDRFFAERPEGSVSTLKIQRTQQEDSAVYLCASSFLRGPPGELFFGEGSRLTVL.

This chain links TRBV19 with TRBJ1-1, with 7 positions matching TRBD1. The V segment lost 5 bases and the J segment 0 bases; nucleotides outside the gene matches: 12. Per the germline V gene, CDR1 is LNHDA and CDR2 is SQIVND (reference sequence). This CDR3 is 17 amino acids long. The CDR3 sequence is CASSPHTKGALNTEAFF. The CDR3 region has the DNA TGTGCCAGTAGTCCCCATACGAAGGGGGCCTTGAACACTGAAGCTTTCTTT.

This chain connects TRBV7-9 to TRBJ2-5, with TRBD2 as a possible D gene (5 bases). This CDR3 has 15 amino acids. Trimming stripped 2 bases from V and 5 bases from J, with 15 bases between. Germline-derived CDR1 and CDR2 are SEHNR and FQNEAQ (reference sequence). Here the CDR3 reads CASSLWGSWRETQYF. The CDR3, as DNA: TGTGCCAGCAGCTTATGGGGATCTTGGAGGGAGACCCAGTACTTC.

The CDR3 reads CACIIGGVNYGYTF. Written as DNA, the CDR3 is TGTGCCTGTATTATCGGGGGGGTTAACTATGGCTACACCTTC. This chain uses TRBV30 with TRBJ1-2; D may be TRBD1 (5 bases). There are 14 residues in the CDR3. Germline CDR1 reads GTSNPN; CDR2 reads SVGIG (reference sequence). V lost 6 bases to trimming and J lost 1 base, with 15 bases between them.

This clone was found once. CDR3 protein: CSVAVNPTYNEQFF. Here the CDR3 DNA reads TGCAGCGTTGCAGTTAACCCGACCTACAATGAGCAGTTCTTC. The rearrangement uses TRBV29-1 and TRBJ2-1; D uncertain. CDR1 and CDR2 (germline): SQVTM, ANQGSEA. Trimming removed 4 bases from V and 2 bases from J, with 12 bases in between. The CDR3 is 14 amino acids.

The genes are TRBV18 and TRBJ2-5; D is ambiguous. V lost 3 bases and J 6 bases, leaving 5 bases between the germline ends. The V gene's germline CDR1 is KGHSH and CDR2 LQKENI. This CDR3 has 11 amino acids. CDR3 sequence (DNA): TGTGCCAGCTCACCCGAAAAGACCCAGTACTTC. This encodes CASSPEKTQYF.

This chain connects TRBV19 to TRBJ1-2; 7 nucleotides align to TRBD1. Germline CDR1 is LNHDA and CDR2 is SQIVND (reference sequence). The CDR3 is 12 amino acids. CDR3 in amino acids: CADDRVSYGYTF. The CDR3, as DNA: TGTGCTGACGACAGGGTCAGCTATGGCTACACCTTC.